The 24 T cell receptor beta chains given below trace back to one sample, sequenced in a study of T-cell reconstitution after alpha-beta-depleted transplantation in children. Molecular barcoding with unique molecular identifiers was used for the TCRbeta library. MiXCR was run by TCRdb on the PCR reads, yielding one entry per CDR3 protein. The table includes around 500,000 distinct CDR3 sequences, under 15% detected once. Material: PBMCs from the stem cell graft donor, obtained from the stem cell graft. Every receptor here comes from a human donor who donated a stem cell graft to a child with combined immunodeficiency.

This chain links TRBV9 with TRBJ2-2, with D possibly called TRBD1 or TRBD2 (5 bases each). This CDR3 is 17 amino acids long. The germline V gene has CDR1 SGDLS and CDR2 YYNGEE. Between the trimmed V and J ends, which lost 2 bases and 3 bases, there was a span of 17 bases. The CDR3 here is CASSVPPLGVDTGELFF. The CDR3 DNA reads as TGTGCCAGCAGCGTCCCCCCGTTGGGGGTGGACACCGGGGAGCTGTTTTTT.

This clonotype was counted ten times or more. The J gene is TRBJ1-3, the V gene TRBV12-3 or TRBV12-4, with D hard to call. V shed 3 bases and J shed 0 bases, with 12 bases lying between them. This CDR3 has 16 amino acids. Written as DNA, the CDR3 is TGTGCCAGCAGTTTTTCGGGTTGGATCTCTGGAAACACCATATATTTT. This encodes CASSFSGWISGNTIYF.

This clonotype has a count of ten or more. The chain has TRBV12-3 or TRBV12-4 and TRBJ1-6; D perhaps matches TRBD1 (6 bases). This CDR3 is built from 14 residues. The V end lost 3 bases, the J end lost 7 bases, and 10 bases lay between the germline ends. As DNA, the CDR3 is TGTGCCAGCAGTTTTGACAGGTTGAATTCACCCCTCCACTTT. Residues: CASSFDRLNSPLHF.

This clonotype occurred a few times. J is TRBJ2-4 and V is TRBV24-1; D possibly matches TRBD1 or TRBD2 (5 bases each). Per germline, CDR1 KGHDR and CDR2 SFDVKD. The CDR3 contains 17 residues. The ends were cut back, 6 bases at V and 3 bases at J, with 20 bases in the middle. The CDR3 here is CATSPQGDGLGKNIQYF. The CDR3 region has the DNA TGTGCCACCAGTCCTCAAGGGGACGGTCTGGGCAAAAACATTCAGTACTTC.

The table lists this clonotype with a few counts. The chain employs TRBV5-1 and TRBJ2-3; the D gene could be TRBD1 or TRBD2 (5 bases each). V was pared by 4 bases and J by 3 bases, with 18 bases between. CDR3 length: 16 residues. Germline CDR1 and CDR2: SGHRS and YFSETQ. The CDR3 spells CASSSWGTRGTDTQYF. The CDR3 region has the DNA TGCGCCAGCAGCAGTTGGGGGACCCGCGGTACAGATACGCAGTATTTT.

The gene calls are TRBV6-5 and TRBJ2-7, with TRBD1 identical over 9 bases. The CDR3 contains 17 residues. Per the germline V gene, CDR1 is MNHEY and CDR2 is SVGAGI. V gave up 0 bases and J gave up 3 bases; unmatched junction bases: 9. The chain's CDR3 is CASSYSSIMTGGYEQYF. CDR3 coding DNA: TGTGCCAGCAGTTACTCGAGCATAATGACAGGGGGCTACGAGCAGTACTTC.

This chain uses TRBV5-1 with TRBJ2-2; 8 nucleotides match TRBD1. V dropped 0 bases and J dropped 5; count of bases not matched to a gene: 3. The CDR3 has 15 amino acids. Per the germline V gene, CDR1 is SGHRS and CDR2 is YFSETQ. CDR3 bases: TGCGCCAGCAGCTTGGGGACAGGGCGGACCGGGGAGCTGTTTTTT. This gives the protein CASSLGTGRTGELFF. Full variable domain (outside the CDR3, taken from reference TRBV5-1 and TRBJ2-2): KAGVTQTPRYLIKTRGQQVTLSCSPISGHRSVSWYQQTPGQGLQFLFEYFSETQRNKGNFPGRFSGRQFSNSRSEMNVSTLELGDSALYLCASSLGTGRTGELFFGEGSRLTVL.

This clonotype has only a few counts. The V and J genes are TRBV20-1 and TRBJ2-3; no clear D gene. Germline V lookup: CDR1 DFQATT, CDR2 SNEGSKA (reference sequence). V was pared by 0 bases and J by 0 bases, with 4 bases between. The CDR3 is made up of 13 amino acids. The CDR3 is CSARDQSTDTQYF. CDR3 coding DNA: TGCAGTGCTAGAGATCAGAGCACAGATACGCAGTATTTT.

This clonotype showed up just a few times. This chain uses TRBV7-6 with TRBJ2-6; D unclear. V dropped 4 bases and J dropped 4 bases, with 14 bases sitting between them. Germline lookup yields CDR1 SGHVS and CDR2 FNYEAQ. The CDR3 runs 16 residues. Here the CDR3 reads CASSSERTAGANVLTF. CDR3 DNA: TGTGCCAGCAGCTCCGAAAGGACGGCCGGGGCCAACGTCCTGACTTTC.

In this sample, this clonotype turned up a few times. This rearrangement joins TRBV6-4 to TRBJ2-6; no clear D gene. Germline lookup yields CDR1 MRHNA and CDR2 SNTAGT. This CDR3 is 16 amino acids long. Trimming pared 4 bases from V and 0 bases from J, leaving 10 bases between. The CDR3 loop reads CASSADSASGANVLTF. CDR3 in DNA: TGTGCCAGCAGTGCAGACTCAGCCTCTGGGGCCAACGTCCTGACTTTC.

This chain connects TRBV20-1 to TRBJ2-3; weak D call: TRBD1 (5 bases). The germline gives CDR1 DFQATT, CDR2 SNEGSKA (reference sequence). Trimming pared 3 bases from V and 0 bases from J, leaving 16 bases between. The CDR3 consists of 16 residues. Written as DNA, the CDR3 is TGCAGTGCTAGGGGCCGAAGGGGCTTTAGCACAGATACGCAGTATTTT. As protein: CSARGRRGFSTDTQYF.

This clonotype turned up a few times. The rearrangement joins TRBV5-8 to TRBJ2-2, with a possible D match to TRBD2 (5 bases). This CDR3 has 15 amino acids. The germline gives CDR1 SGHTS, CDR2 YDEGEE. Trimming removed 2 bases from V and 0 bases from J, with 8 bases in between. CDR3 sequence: CASSFRGSNTGELFF. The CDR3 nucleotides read TGTGCCAGCAGCTTTCGGGGTTCGAACACCGGGGAGCTGTTTTTT.

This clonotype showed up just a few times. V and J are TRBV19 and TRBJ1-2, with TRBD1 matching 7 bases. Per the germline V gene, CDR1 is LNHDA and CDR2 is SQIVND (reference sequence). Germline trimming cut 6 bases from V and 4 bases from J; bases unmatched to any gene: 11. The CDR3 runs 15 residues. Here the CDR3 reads CASRPQGLTSYGYTF. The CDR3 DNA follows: TGTGCCAGTAGGCCACAGGGGTTAACGTCCTATGGCTACACCTTC.

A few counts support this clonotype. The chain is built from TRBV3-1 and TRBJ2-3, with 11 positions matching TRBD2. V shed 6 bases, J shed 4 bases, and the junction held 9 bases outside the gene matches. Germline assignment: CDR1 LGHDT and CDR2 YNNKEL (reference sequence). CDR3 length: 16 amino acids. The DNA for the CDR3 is TGTGCCAGCAGACCGAGACTAGCGGGGAAATCAGATACGCAGTATTTT. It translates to CASRPRLAGKSDTQYF.

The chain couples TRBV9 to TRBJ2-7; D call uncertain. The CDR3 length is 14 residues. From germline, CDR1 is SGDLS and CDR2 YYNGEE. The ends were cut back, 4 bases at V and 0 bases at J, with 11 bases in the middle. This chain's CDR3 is CASSSHEVSYEQYF. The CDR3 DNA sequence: TGTGCCAGCAGCTCTCACGAGGTCTCCTACGAGCAGTACTTC.

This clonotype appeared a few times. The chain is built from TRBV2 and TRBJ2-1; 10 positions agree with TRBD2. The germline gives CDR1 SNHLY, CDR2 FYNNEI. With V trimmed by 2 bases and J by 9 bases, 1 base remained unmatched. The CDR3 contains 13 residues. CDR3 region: CASSELAGAEQFF. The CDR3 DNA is TGTGCCAGCAGTGAACTAGCGGGAGCTGAGCAGTTCTTC.

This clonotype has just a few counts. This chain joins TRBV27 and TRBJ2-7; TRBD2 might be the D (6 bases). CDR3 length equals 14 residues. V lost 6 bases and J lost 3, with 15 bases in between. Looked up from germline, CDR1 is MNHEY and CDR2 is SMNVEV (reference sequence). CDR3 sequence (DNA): TGTGCCAGCAGGCCTCCGGGGGACGTCTACGAGCAGTACTTC. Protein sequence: CASRPPGDVYEQYF.

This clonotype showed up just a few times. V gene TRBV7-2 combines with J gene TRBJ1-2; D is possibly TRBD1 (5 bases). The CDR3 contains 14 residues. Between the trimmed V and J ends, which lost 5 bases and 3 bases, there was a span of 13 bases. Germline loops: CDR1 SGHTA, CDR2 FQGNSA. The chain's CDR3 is CASSRAGTHYGYTF. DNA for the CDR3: TGTGCCAGCAGCCGGGCGGGGACCCACTATGGCTACACCTTC.

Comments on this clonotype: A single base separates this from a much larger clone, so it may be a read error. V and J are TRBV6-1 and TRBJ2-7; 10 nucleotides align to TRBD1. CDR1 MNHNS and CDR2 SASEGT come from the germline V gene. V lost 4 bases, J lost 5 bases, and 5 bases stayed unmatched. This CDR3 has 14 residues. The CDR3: CASSGTGGPDEQYF. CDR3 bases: TGTGCCAGCAGTGGGACAGGGGGGCCCGACGAGCAGTACTTC.

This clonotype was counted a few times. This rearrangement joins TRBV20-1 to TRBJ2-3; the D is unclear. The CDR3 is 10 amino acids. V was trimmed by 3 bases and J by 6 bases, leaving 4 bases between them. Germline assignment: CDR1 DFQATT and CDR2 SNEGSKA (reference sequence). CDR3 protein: CSARVDTQYF. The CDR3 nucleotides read TGCAGTGCTAGGGTGGATACGCAGTATTTT.

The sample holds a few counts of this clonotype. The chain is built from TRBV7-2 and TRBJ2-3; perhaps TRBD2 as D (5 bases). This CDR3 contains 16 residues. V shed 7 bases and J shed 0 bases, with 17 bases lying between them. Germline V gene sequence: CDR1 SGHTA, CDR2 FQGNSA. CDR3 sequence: CASTTLAPFSTDTQYF. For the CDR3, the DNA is TGTGCCAGCACCACCCTAGCCCCTTTTAGCACAGATACGCAGTATTTT. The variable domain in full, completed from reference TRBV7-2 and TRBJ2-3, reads GAGVSQSPSNKVTEKGKDVELRCDPISGHTALYWYRQSLGQGLEFLIYFQGNSAPDKSGLPSDRFSAERTGGSVSTLTIQRTQQEDSAVYLCASTTLAPFSTDTQYFGPGTRLTVL.

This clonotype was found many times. The CDR3 DNA follows: TGTGCCAGCAGCCCACAACAGGGAGGTGGGTCACCCCTCCACTTT. Its translation is CASSPQQGGGSPLHF. The chain couples TRBV9 to TRBJ1-6, with D tentatively TRBD1 (6 bases). The CDR3 has 15 amino acids. Trimming removed 4 bases from V and 10 bases from J, with 18 bases in between. The germline gives CDR1 SGDLS, CDR2 YYNGEE.

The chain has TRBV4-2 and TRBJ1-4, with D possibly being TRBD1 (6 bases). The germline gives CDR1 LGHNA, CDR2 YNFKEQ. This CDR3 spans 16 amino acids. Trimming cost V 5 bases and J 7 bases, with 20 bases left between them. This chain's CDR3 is CASSAATGLESEKLFF. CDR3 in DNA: TGTGCCAGCAGCGCCGCGACAGGATTGGAAAGTGAAAAACTGTTTTTT.

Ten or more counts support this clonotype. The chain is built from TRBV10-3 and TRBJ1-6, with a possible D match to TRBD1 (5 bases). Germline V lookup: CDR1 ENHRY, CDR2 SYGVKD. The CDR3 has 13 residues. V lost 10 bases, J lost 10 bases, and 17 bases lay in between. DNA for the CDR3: TGTGCCACCAGAGATGGGGCTGGGTCACCCCTCCACTTT. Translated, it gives CATRDGAGSPLHF.